This T cell receptor beta chain is drawn from a study of T-cell reconstitution after alpha-beta-depleted transplantation in children. Study results and caveats: Some patients showed high day-60 TCRbeta diversity, which derived from surviving recipient T cells and thymic progenitors. Once a year had passed after transplant, T-cell counts and diversity came mostly from newly produced T cells. Expanded graft clones, several hundred of them, were reportedly the source of alpha-beta T cells about two months after transplant.

The library targeted TCRbeta and was prepared with unique molecular identifiers. TCRdb re-called the PCR reads with MiXCR, one entry per CDR3 protein. The sample carries about 300,000 distinct CDR3 sequences, around 10% recorded once. Germline CDR1 and CDR2: SGHKS and YYEKEE (reference sequence). The CDR3 extends over 13 amino acids. Note on this clonotype: The target antigen is unknown. Sequence at one end of the junction differs from germline and may be a read error.

This sequence originates from a boy under three years old with acute myeloid leukemia, due to receive a stem cell transplant. The source was PBMCs, collected before TCRalphabeta/CD19-depleted stem cell transplant. The chain couples TRBV5-5 to TRBJ2-5, with D perhaps matching TRBD2 (6 bases). The CDR3 DNA reads TGTGGCAGCAGTTTGGGGGGTCAAGAGACCCAGTACTTC. It specifies CGSSLGGQETQYF. Supplemented by reference TRBV5-5 and TRBJ2-5, the full variable domain reads DAGVTQSPTHLIKTRGQQVTLRCSPISGHKSVSWYQQVLGQGPQFIFQYYEKEERGRGNFPDRFSARQFPNYSSELNVNALLLGDSALYLCGSSLGGQETQYFGPGTRLLVL.